Sequencing of this TCR beta chain was carried out in a study of blood T cell repertoires in COVID-19. Study-level background: COVID-19 samples, acute and convalescent, were from the United States, Italy and Spain. Nucleic acid was either cDNA or gDNA, and it came from T cells, B-cell-depleted T cells, or PBMCs.

Germline V gives CDR1 SGHTA, CDR2 FQGNSA. The CDR3 contains 13 residues. V dropped 1 base and J dropped 7 bases, with 8 bases sitting between them. Methods used by the authors: The authors estimated nucleated cell counts from reference gene primer amplification. TCRdb's table, derived via immunoSEQ multiplex PCR, lists solely in-frame clones and lacks some. That table gives V, J and clone size, and the DNA gave D and trimming. The table has around 250,000 clones, approximately 82% seen once. The sequencing sample was made of peripheral blood. This sequence joins TRBV7-2 and TRBJ1-5; no clear D gene. The sequence was collected from a man at least 80 years old with acute or convalescent COVID-19. The CDR3 sequence: CASSLGPSQPQHF. CDR3 sequence (DNA): TGTGCCAGCAGCTTAGGGCCATCCCAGCCCCAGCATTTT.